The 2 T cell receptor beta chains below were found in one sample sequenced in a study of T cells in Graves' hyperthyroidism and ophthalmopathy. Amplification yielded TCR beta CDR3 regions, with RNA transcripts as the source. First-round RT-PCR targeting the TCR CDR3 was performed with the HTBI primer set. In TCRdb, the multiplex PCR reads were re-called with MiXCR into one record per CDR3 protein. The table has nearly 250,000 distinct CDR3 sequences, around 24% seen once. What was sequenced was blood. The receptors were gathered from a woman in her 40s with Graves' ophthalmopathy.

This clonotype showed up many times. The chain couples TRBV25-1 to TRBJ2-7, with 10 bases identical to TRBD2. Germline V lookup: CDR1 MGHDK, CDR2 SYGVNS. V lost 6 bases, J lost 2 bases, and 22 bases stayed unmatched. The CDR3 is made up of 20 amino acids. CDR3 nucleotide sequence: TGTGCCAGCAGCCCAATAAGCACCGGGACATCCGGGACTAGCGCCTACGAGCAGTACTTC. Residues: CASSPISTGTSGTSAYEQYF.

In its sample, this clonotype was seen many times. V usage is TRBV5-6 and J usage is TRBJ2-7; tentative D call: TRBD1 (5 bases). Trimming cost V 5 bases and J 3 bases, with 18 bases left between them. The germline gives CDR1 SGHDT, CDR2 YYEEEE. CDR3 length: 15 residues. In DNA, the CDR3 is TGTGCCAGCAGATCGCTTGTCCAGGGCGTCTACGAGCAGTACTTC. Translated: CASRSLVQGVYEQYF.